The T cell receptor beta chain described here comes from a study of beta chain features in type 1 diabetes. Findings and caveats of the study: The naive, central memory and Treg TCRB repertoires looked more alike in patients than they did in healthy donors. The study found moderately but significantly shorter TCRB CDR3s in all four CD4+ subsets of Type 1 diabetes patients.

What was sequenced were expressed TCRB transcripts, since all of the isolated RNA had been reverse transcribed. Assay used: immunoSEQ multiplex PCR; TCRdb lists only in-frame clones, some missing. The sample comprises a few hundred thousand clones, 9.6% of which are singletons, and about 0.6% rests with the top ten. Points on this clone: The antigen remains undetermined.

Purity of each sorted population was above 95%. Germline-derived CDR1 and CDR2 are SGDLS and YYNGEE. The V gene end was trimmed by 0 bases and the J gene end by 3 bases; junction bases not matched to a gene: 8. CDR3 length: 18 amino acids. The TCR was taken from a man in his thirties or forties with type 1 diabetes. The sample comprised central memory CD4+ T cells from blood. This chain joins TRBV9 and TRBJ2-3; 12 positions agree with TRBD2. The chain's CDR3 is CASSVGLAGVVGTDTQYF. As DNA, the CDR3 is TGTGCCAGCAGCGTAGGACTAGCGGGAGTAGTTGGTACAGATACGCAGTATTTT.